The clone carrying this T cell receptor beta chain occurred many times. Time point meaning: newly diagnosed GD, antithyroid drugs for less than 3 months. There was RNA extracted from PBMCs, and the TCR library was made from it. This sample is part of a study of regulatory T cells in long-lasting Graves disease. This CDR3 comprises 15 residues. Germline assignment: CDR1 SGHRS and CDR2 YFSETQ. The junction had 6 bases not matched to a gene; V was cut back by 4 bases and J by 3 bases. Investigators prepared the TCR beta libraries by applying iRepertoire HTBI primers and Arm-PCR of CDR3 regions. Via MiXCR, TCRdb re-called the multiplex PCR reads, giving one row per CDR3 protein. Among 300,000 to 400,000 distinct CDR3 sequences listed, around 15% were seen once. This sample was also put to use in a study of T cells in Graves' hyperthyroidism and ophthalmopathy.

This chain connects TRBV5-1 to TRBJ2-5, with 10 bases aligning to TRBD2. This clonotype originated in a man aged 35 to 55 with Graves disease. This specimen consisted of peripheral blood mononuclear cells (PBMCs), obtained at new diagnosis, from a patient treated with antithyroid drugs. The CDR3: CASSRSGGAEETQYF. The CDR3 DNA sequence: TGCGCCAGCAGCCGAAGCGGGGGGGCGGAAGAGACCCAGTACTTC.